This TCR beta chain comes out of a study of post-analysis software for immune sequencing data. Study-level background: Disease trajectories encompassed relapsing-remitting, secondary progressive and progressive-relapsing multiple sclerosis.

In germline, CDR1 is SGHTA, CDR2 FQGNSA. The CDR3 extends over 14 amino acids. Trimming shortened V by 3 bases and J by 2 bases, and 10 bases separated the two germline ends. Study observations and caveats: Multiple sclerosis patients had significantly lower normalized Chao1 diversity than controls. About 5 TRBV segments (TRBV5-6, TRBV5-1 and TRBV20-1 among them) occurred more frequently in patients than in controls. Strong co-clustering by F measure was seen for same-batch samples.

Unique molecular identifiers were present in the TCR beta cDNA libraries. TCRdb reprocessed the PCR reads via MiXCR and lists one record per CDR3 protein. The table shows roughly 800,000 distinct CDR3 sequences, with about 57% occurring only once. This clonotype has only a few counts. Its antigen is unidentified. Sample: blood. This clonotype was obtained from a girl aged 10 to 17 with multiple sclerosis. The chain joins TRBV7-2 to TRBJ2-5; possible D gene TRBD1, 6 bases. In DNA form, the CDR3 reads TGTGCCAGCAGCTTCCAGACAGGACAAGAGACCCAGTACTTC. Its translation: CASSFQTGQETQYF. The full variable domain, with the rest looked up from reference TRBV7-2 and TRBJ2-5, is GAGVSQSPSNKVTEKGKDVELRCDPISGHTALYWYRQSLGQGLEFLIYFQGNSAPDKSGLPSDRFSAERTGGSVSTLTIQRTQQEDSAVYLCASSFQTGQETQYFGPGTRLLVL.